Sequencing of this TCR beta chain was carried out in a study of cytomegalovirus exposure and HLA in healthy donors. The V segment lost 2 bases and the J segment 4 bases; nucleotides outside the gene matches: 7. The CDR3 extends over 16 amino acids. Looked up from germline, CDR1 is SGHVS and CDR2 is FQNEAQ. Both 60 Vbeta primers and 13 Jbeta primers went into the PCR. Sequencing used immunoSEQ multiplex PCR; TCRdb keeps in-frame clones, though not all of them. The sample carries 65,000 to 90,000 clones, 55% to 75% recorded once. Healthy people donating bone marrow made up the donors. The sequencing input was PBMCs. The origin of this receptor is a woman in her 40s in good health and CMV-seropositive. The chain has TRBV7-8 and TRBJ1-4; TRBD1 aligns across 7 bases. As DNA, the CDR3 is TGTGCCAGCAGCTTACTACAGGGGTATGATAATGAAAAACTGTTTTTT. It translates to CASSLLQGYDNEKLFF.